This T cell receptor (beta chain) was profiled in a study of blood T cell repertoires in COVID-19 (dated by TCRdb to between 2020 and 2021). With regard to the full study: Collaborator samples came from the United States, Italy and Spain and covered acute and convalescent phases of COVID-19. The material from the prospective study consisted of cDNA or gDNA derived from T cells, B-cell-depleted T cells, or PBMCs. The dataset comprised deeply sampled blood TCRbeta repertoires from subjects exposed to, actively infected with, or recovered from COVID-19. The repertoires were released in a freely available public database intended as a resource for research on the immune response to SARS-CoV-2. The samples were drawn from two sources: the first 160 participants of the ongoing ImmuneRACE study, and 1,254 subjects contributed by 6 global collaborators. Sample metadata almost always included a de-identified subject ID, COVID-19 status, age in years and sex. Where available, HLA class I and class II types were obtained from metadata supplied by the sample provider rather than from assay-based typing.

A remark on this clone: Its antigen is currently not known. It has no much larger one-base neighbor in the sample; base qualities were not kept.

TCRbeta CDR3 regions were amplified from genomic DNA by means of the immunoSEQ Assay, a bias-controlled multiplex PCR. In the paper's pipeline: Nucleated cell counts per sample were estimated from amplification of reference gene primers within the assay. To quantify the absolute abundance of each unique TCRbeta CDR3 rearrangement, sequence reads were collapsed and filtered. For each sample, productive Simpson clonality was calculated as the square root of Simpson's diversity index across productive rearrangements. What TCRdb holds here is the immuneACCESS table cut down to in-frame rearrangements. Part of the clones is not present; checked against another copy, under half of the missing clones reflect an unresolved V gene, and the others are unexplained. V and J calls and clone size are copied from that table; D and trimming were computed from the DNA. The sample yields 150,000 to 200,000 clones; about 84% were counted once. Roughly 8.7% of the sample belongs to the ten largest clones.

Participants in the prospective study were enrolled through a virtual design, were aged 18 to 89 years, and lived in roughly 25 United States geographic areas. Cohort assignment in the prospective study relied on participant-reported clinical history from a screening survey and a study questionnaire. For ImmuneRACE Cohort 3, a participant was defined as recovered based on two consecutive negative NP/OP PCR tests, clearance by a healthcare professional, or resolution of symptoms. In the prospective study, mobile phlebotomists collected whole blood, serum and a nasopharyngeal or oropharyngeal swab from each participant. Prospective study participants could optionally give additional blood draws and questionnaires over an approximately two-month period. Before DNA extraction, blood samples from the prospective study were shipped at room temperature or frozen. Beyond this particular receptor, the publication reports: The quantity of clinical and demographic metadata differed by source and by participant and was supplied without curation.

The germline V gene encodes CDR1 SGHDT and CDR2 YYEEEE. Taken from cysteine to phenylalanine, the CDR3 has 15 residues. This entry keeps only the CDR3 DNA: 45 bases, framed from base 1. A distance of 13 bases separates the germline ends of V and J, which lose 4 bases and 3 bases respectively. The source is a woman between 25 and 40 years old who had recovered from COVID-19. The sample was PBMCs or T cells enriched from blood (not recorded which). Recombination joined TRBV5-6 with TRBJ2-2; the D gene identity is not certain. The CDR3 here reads CASSLDGEYTGELFF. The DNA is TGTGCCAGCAGCCTGGACGGTGAATACACCGGGGAGCTGTTTTTT.